This TCR beta chain appears in the sequencing data of a study of blood T cells in healthy people across ages. Study findings and constraints: As age increased, TCR beta diversity per million T cells fell in a roughly linear fashion. The long-lived group displayed more naive CD4+ cells, plus higher diversity, than the aged donors did. Diversity estimated from one million T cells was considered an underestimate.

In terms of origin and age, donors were healthy Caucasian individuals from Russia aged about 6 to 90. This clonotype showed up just once. No antigen is known for it. The V end was cut by 1 base, the J end by 0 bases, with 8 bases between. The CDR3 length is 16 residues. Germline CDR1 is KGHDR and CDR2 is SFDVKD. Together with a sample-barcoded 5' primer, a J-beta primer mix was included in a second PCR lasting about 7 to 11 cycles. TCRdb recomputed calls from the 5' RACE reads with MiXCR, one row per CDR3 protein. The data show 1.8 million or so distinct CDR3 sequences, 30% to 40% seen once. The sample taken for sequencing was blood. The gene calls are TRBV24-1 and TRBJ2-2; possibly TRBD1 for D (5 bases). This receptor was obtained from a human donor in good health. The chain's CDR3 is CATSDFRVSNTGELFF. The CDR3 DNA reads TGTGCCACCAGTGATTTCAGGGTCTCGAACACCGGGGAGCTGTTTTTT.